This T cell receptor (beta chain) was recovered during a study of T cell changes during pregnancy in multiple sclerosis. Some clones are missing from TCRdb's copy, which holds only in-frame ones; the method was immunoSEQ multiplex PCR. The table records over 90,000 clones, roughly 93% of them present only once. Germline values: CDR1 MGHRA, CDR2 YSYEKL. V lost 0 bases, J lost 4 bases, and 10 bases stayed unmatched. CDR3 length equals 17 residues. V is TRBV4-1 and J is TRBJ2-3; 7 bases map to TRBD2. This TCR was recovered from a female donor with multiple sclerosis, enrolled in a pregnancy study. The material was peripheral blood, obtained after pregnancy. CDR3 nucleotide sequence: TGCGCCAGCAGCCAAGATTTTTTGCGGGGGATAGCAGATACGCAGTATTTT. Its translation is CASSQDFLRGIADTQYF.